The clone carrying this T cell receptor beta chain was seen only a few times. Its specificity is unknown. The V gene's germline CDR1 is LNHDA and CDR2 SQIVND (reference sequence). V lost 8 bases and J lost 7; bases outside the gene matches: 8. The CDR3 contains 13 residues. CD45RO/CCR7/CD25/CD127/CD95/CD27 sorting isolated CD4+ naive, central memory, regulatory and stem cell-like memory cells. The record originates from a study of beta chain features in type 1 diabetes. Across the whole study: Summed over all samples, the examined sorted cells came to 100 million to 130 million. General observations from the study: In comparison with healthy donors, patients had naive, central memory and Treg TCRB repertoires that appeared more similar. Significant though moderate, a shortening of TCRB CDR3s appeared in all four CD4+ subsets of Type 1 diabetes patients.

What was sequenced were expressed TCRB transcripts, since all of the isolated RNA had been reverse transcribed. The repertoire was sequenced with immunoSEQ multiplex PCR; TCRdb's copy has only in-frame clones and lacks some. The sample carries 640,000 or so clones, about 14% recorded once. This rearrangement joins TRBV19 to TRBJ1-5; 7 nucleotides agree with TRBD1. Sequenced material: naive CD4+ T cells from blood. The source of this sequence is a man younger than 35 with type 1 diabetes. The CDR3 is CASAIRGRQPQHF. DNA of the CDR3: TGTGCCAGTGCAATCAGGGGGAGACAGCCCCAGCATTTT.